These 29 T cell receptor beta chains share one sample of origin, sequenced in a study of T-cell memory formation after mild COVID-19. TCRdb passed the 5' RACE reads through MiXCR, listing each CDR3 protein once. Among fewer than 60,000 distinct CDR3 sequences listed, about 12% were seen once. The sequenced material came from PBMCs or a T cell subset sorted from them (not recorded which). The receptors come from a man between 18 and 29 years old who had mild COVID-19 (a few samples of this study predate the infection). Cell type and time point are not known.

The chain links TRBV6-2 or TRBV6-3 to TRBJ2-3, with 8 bases lining up with TRBD1. The CDR3 loop spans 14 amino acids. Germline V lookup: CDR1 MNHEY, CDR2 SVGEGT. V was pared by 3 bases and J by 5 bases, with 4 bases of the junction left unmatched. In nucleotides, the CDR3 is TGTGCCAGCAGTTATGCGGGGACAGGAGATACGCAGTATTTT. Translating it yields CASSYAGTGDTQYF.

This clonotype has a handful of counts. The chain employs TRBV7-2 and TRBJ2-1; the D is unclear. The germline V and J ends were trimmed by 0 bases and 10 bases, with 13 bases remaining between them. The CDR3 length is 14 residues. Per the germline V gene, CDR1 is SGHTA and CDR2 is FQGNSA. Here the CDR3 DNA reads TGTGCCAGCAGCTTAGCTTGGGCCCTAGGGGAGCAGTTCTTC. Protein product: CASSLAWALGEQFF.

The chain carries TRBV7-9 and TRBJ1-1; D unresolved. CDR3 length equals 13 residues. Trimming took off 5 bases at V and 8 bases at J, with 15 bases between the two ends. The germline CDR1 and CDR2 sequences are SEHNR and FQNEAQ (reference sequence). The CDR3 loop reads CASSQVAAAEAFF. Here the CDR3 DNA reads TGTGCCAGCAGCCAGGTGGCAGCCGCGGAAGCTTTCTTT.

This clonotype was recorded many times. The genes are TRBV7-3 and TRBJ2-5; D gene uncertain. Trimming removed 10 bases at V and 5 bases at J, with 5 bases between. Germline V gene lookup returns CDR1 SGHTA and CDR2 FQGTGA. The CDR3 runs 9 residues. The CDR3 is CATEETQYF. In DNA form, the CDR3 reads TGTGCCACGGAGGAGACCCAGTACTTC. Supplemented by reference TRBV7-3 and TRBJ2-5, the full variable domain reads GAGVSQTPSNKVTEKGKYVELRCDPISGHTALYWYRQSLGQGPEFLIYFQGTGAADDSGLPNDRFFAVRPEGSVSTLKIQRTERGDSAVYLCATEETQYFGPGTRLLVL.

This clonotype was picked up a small number of times. The J gene is TRBJ1-5, the V gene TRBV7-9; 7 bases match TRBD1. The CDR3 consists of 14 residues. The J segment lost 0 bases and the V segment lost 5 bases, leaving 1 base of the junction unmatched. The germline gives CDR1 SEHNR, CDR2 FQNEAQ (reference sequence). The CDR3 coding sequence is TGTGCCAGCAGCCGGGACAGTAGCAATCAGCCCCAGCATTTT. This gives the protein CASSRDSSNQPQHF.

This clonotype was detected a few times. The rearrangement uses TRBV11-2 and TRBJ2-5; 9 bases are a match to TRBD1. J gave up 4 bases and V 5 bases, and 8 bases lay outside the gene matches. This CDR3 region has 15 residues. The germline V gene has CDR1 SGHAT and CDR2 FQNNGV. CDR3 DNA: TGTGCCAGCAGCATCCATACGGGACAGGGAGAGACCCAGTACTTC. This encodes CASSIHTGQGETQYF.

This sequence joins TRBV10-3 and TRBJ2-1; 7 positions agree with TRBD2. Germline loops: CDR1 ENHRY, CDR2 SYGVKD. Losses at the gene ends were 11 bases for V and 6 bases for J; bases not matched to a gene: 10. The CDR3 extends over 13 amino acids. The CDR3 is CAVAGLDPNEQFF. The DNA for the CDR3 is TGTGCCGTCGCTGGACTAGATCCCAATGAGCAGTTCTTC.

This clonotype turned up a few times. The V gene is TRBV6-6, the J gene TRBJ2-3, with a tentative D call TRBD2 (5 bases). V lost 6 bases to trimming and J lost 6 bases, with 7 bases between them. This CDR3 region has 11 residues. Germline CDR1 MNHNY, CDR2 SVGAGI (reference sequence). CDR3 sequence: CASRLADTQYF. In DNA, the CDR3 is TGTGCCAGCAGGTTAGCGGATACGCAGTATTTT.

The chain is built from TRBV5-6 and TRBJ2-7; 13 bases line up with TRBD2. Trimming removed 5 bases from V and 2 bases from J; junction bases left unmatched: 4. CDR3 length: 15 residues. Germline lookup yields CDR1 SGHDT and CDR2 YYEEEE. CDR3 nucleotides: TGTGCCAGCAGTCGACTAGCGGGGGGAACCTACGAGCAGTACTTC. It specifies CASSRLAGGTYEQYF.

This rearrangement joins TRBV5-5 to TRBJ1-6; TRBD1 is a possible D gene (5 bases). CDR1 and CDR2 from the germline V gene are SGHKS and YYEKEE (reference sequence). The CDR3 loop spans 15 amino acids. The ends were cut back, 3 bases at V and 4 bases at J, with 11 bases in the middle. The CDR3 region has the DNA TGTGCCAGCAGCTGGAACAGGTTGTATAATTCACCCCTCCACTTT. Protein: CASSWNRLYNSPLHF.

This clonotype was seen many times. The V and J genes are TRBV7-6 and TRBJ2-1, with 14 bases lining up with TRBD2. J was trimmed by 5 bases and V by 1 base; bases with no gene match: 1. The CDR3 has 16 residues. Germline values: CDR1 SGHVS, CDR2 FNYEAQ. The CDR3 sequence: CASSLGGLAGDNEQFF. CDR3 in DNA: TGTGCCAGCAGCTTAGGGGGACTAGCGGGGGACAATGAGCAGTTCTTC.

A few counts support this clonotype. The chain couples TRBV18 to TRBJ1-5; D gene unclear. The CDR3 length is 13 residues. Germline CDR1 is KGHSH and CDR2 is LQKENI. V was pared by 4 bases and J by 5 bases, with 9 bases between. The CDR3 nucleotides are TGTGCCAGCTCACGTTCGGAGGATCAGCCCCAGCATTTT. This sequence encodes CASSRSEDQPQHF.

The chain recombines TRBV10-3 with TRBJ1-1, with D possibly being TRBD1 (5 bases). The CDR3 consists of 13 residues. Trimming shortened V by 3 bases and J by 4 bases, and 9 bases separated the two germline ends. The germline V gene has CDR1 ENHRY and CDR2 SYGVKD. This chain's CDR3 is CAISDGGGTEAFF. CDR3 nucleotides: TGTGCCATCAGTGACGGGGGGGGCACTGAAGCTTTCTTT.

This clonotype was detected a few times. The V and J genes are TRBV30 and TRBJ1-4; tentatively, D is TRBD1 (6 bases). This CDR3 comprises 14 residues. V lost 0 bases to trimming and J lost 7 bases, with 12 bases between them. Germline CDR1 is GTSNPN and CDR2 is SVGIG (reference sequence). CDR3 amino acids: CAWSVQGSGEKLFF. In DNA, the CDR3 is TGTGCCTGGAGTGTCCAGGGGTCGGGTGAAAAACTGTTTTTT.

There are a few counts of this clonotype. The chain's CDR3 is CASSPTSGQETQYF. In DNA, the CDR3 is TGTGCCAGCAGTCCTACTAGCGGACAAGAGACCCAGTACTTC. The chain joins TRBV2 to TRBJ2-5; 8 bases are a match to TRBD2. V trimming: 5 bases; J trimming: 2 bases; junction bases outside the gene matches: 4. This CDR3 is built from 14 residues. Germline loops: CDR1 SNHLY, CDR2 FYNNEI.

The CDR3 DNA reads TGCAGCGTTGCCTCGGGGGCAGGGAAGGACTACACCTTC. Translated, it gives CSVASGAGKDYTF. The chain links TRBV29-1 to TRBJ1-2, with D perhaps matching TRBD1 (6 bases). Trimming took off 4 bases at V and 10 bases at J, with 19 bases between the two ends. Germline V CDR1 and CDR2: SQVTM, ANQGSEA. The CDR3 has 13 amino acids.

This clonotype has just a few counts. V is TRBV5-1 and J is TRBJ1-1; D is perhaps TRBD1 (5 bases). Trimming removed 4 bases at V and 1 base at J, with 8 bases between. Germline V gene data show CDR1 as SGHRS and CDR2 as YFSETQ. The CDR3 is made up of 13 amino acids. This CDR3 reads CASSPQGNTEAFF. The CDR3 region has the DNA TGCGCCAGCAGCCCTCAGGGGAACACTGAAGCTTTCTTT.

This clonotype was seen at least ten times. The chain couples TRBV5-1 to TRBJ2-3, with TRBD2 matching 8 bases. CDR1 is SGHRS, CDR2 YFSETQ, per germline. V shed 5 bases, J shed 11 bases, and the junction held 13 bases outside the gene matches. This CDR3 contains 14 residues. This CDR3 reads CASRPGTRGFGQYF. The CDR3 nucleotides read TGCGCCAGCAGGCCCGGGACTAGGGGGTTCGGGCAGTATTTT.

This clonotype was recorded many times. The chain joins TRBV4-3 to TRBJ2-1, with TRBD1 matching 7 bases. The CDR3 covers 15 residues. The V segment lost 4 bases and the J segment 4 bases; nucleotides outside the gene matches: 7. CDR1 is LGHNA, CDR2 YSLEER, per germline. The CDR3 is CASSPGTAAYNEQFF. CDR3 in DNA: TGCGCCAGCAGCCCAGGGACAGCAGCGTACAATGAGCAGTTCTTC.

There are a few counts of this clonotype. The J gene is TRBJ2-5, the V gene TRBV29-1; 9 bases are a match to TRBD2. V lost 7 bases and J lost 1; bases outside the gene matches: 10. Germline V gene sequence: CDR1 SQVTM, CDR2 ANQGSEA. The CDR3 loop spans 15 amino acids. The CDR3 protein is CSANPASGTQETQYF. In nucleotides, the CDR3 is TGCAGCGCTAATCCGGCTAGCGGGACCCAAGAGACCCAGTACTTC.

This clonotype was seen ten or more times. The rearrangement joins TRBV4-2 to TRBJ2-3; 8 bases are a match to TRBD2. Germline V gives CDR1 LGHNA, CDR2 YNFKEQ. The ends lost 0 bases at V and 5 bases at J; junction bases unmatched: 13. This CDR3 is 18 amino acids long. CDR3 loop: CASSQDVVGLGIQDTQYF. In DNA form, the CDR3 reads TGTGCCAGCAGCCAAGATGTTGTGGGACTAGGTATTCAAGATACGCAGTATTTT.

The sample holds a few counts of this clonotype. The J gene is TRBJ2-2, the V gene TRBV12-3 or TRBV12-4; 10 nucleotides align to TRBD1. This CDR3 contains 14 residues. V shed 5 bases and J 6 bases; nucleotides not matched to a gene: 3. This CDR3 is CASSRTGGSGELFF. The CDR3 DNA is TGTGCCAGCAGTCGGACAGGGGGTTCCGGGGAGCTGTTTTTT.

In its sample, this clonotype was seen a few times. The gene calls are TRBV10-2 and TRBJ2-7; 7 bases align to TRBD2. V lost 8 bases, J lost 3 bases, and 4 bases stayed unmatched. Germline V gene sequence: CDR1 WSHSY, CDR2 SAAADI. The CDR3 runs to 12 residues. In DNA, the CDR3 is TGCGCCAGCTCGTCTAGCGGCTACGAGCAGTACTTC. This encodes CASSSSGYEQYF.

The sample holds a few counts of this clonotype. The chain has TRBV20-1 and TRBJ2-6; D is unclear. The CDR3 spans 13 residues. Germline assignment: CDR1 DFQATT and CDR2 SNEGSKA (reference sequence). The DNA for the CDR3 is TGCATCGCCGCATTATCCGGGGCCAACGTCCTGACTTTC. It encodes CIAALSGANVLTF.

The CDR3 DNA reads TGTGCCAGCAGCTTAAGTAGCGGGGTTATCCCCACAGATACGCAGTATTTT. This gives the protein CASSLSSGVIPTDTQYF. The chain carries TRBV7-6 and TRBJ2-3; 8 positions match TRBD2. J was trimmed by 2 bases and V by 2 bases; bases with no gene match: 9. This CDR3 has 17 amino acids. CDR1 is SGHVS, CDR2 FNYEAQ, per germline.

The CDR3 nucleotides read TGTGCCAGTAGTAATTTCGGACTAGCGGAAATTTACGAGCAGTACTTC. Protein sequence: CASSNFGLAEIYEQYF. This chain joins TRBV19 and TRBJ2-7; 10 nucleotides line up with TRBD2. CDR1 and CDR2 from the germline V gene are LNHDA and SQIVND (reference sequence). Trimming took 4 bases from V and 4 from J; bases not matched to a gene: 10. This CDR3 has 16 amino acids.

This clonotype has at least ten counts. V usage is TRBV10-3 and J usage is TRBJ2-7, with D possibly TRBD2 on 6 matching bases. Germline V lookup: CDR1 ENHRY, CDR2 SYGVKD. There are 14 residues in the CDR3. Deletions cut 0 bases from V and 3 bases from J, with 9 bases between. CDR3 loop: CAISESRGDYEQYV. The CDR3 bases are TGTGCCATCAGTGAGTCCCGCGGGGACTACGAGCAGTACGTC.

This clonotype appeared many times. This chain uses TRBV7-2 with TRBJ2-3; 9 nucleotides match TRBD2. The V and J ends lost 6 bases and 2 bases, in that order; junction bases with no gene match: 9. Germline V lookup: CDR1 SGHTA, CDR2 FQGNSA. This CDR3 is built from 16 residues. The DNA of the CDR3 is TGTGCCAGCAGTCTCTATAGCGGGGGAATCACAGATACGCAGTATTTT. Its translation is CASSLYSGGITDTQYF.

This clonotype was seen at least ten times. The chain recombines TRBV5-1 with TRBJ2-1; tentative D call: TRBD1 (6 bases). The germline V and J ends were trimmed by 0 bases and 11 bases, with 15 bases remaining between them. Germline V gene sequence: CDR1 SGHRS, CDR2 YFSETQ. This CDR3 has 14 amino acids. This CDR3 is CASSLAGDTPKQFF. CDR3 sequence (DNA): TGCGCCAGCAGCTTGGCCGGGGACACCCCAAAGCAGTTCTTC.